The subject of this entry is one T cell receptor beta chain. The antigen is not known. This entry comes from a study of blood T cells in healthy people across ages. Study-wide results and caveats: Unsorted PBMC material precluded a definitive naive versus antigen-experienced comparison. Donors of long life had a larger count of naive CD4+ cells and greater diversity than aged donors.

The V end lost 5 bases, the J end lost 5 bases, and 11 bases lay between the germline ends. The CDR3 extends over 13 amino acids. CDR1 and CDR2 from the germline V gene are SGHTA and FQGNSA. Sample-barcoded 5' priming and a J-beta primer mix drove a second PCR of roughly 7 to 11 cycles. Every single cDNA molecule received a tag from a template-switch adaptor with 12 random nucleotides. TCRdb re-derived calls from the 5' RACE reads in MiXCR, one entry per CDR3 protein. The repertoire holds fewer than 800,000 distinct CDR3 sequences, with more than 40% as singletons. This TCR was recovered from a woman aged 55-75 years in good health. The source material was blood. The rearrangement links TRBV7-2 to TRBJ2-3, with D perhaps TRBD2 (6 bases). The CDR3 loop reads CASSPRLEDTQYF. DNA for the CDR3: TGTGCCAGCAGCCCCAGACTAGAAGATACGCAGTATTTT.